A selection of T cell receptor beta chains follows, all from one sample in a study of blood T cell repertoires in COVID-19. Libraries were prepared by immunoSEQ multiplex PCR; TCRdb keeps only in-frame clonotypes and omits some of them. The sample includes tens of thousands of clones, about 86% of them seen just once. Sequencing used peripheral blood. The receptors shown here come from a woman in her 70s with acute or convalescent COVID-19. CDR3s include the opening cysteine and the closing phenylalanine or tryptophan. Fields, in order: J gene, D gene, V gene, clone size, CDR3 protein, CDR3 DNA. D genes are given only for firm matches. Size tells how often a clone was seen (once, few, many) or the class of an expanded clone, and some rows leave it out.

J gene: TRBJ2-1
D gene: TRBD2
V gene: TRBV3-1/TRBV3-2
clone size: .
CDR3 protein: CASSQERTSGLNEQFF
CDR3 DNA: TGTGCCAGCAGCCAAGAGAGGACTAGCGGGCTCAATGAGCAGTTCTTC

J gene: TRBJ2-3
D gene: .
V gene: TRBV3-1/TRBV3-2
clone size: once
CDR3 protein: CASSHAGMAGGDTQYF
CDR3 DNA: TGTGCCAGCAGCCACGCCGGGATGGCGGGTGGAGATACGCAGTATTTT

J gene: TRBJ2-7
D gene: .
V gene: TRBV5-6
clone size: .
CDR3 protein: CASSLGGGEQYF
CDR3 DNA: TGTGCCAGCAGCCTGGGGGGAGGCGAGCAGTACTTC

J gene: TRBJ1-5
D gene: .
V gene: TRBV28
clone size: .
CDR3 protein: CASSSRQRMDQPQHF
CDR3 DNA: TGTGCCAGCAGTTCCCGACAGAGAATGGATCAGCCCCAGCATTTT

J gene: TRBJ1-3
D gene: .
V gene: TRBV6-5
clone size: .
CDR3 protein: CASRNSLNSGNTIYF
CDR3 DNA: TGTGCCAGCAGAAACAGCCTTAACTCTGGAAACACCATATATTTT

J gene: TRBJ2-7
D gene: .
V gene: TRBV7-9
clone size: .
CDR3 protein: CASSWGGPPFYEQYF
CDR3 DNA: TGTGCCAGCAGCTGGGGGGGGCCCCCATTCTACGAGCAGTACTTC

J gene: TRBJ1-1
D gene: TRBD1
V gene: TRBV19
clone size: .
CDR3 protein: CASSPLTGKENTEAFF
CDR3 DNA: TGTGCCAGTAGTCCCTTGACAGGGAAGGAGAACACTGAAGCTTTCTTT

J gene: TRBJ2-3
D gene: TRBD2
V gene: TRBV7-3
clone size: .
CDR3 protein: CASSNRDYTDTQYF
CDR3 DNA: TGTGCCAGCAGCAACCGGGACTACACAGATACGCAGTATTTT

J gene: TRBJ2-7
D gene: TRBD2
V gene: TRBV5-1
clone size: .
CDR3 protein: CASSLGLAGDEQYF
CDR3 DNA: TGCGCCAGCAGCTTGGGGTTAGCGGGAGATGAGCAGTACTTC

J gene: TRBJ2-1
D gene: .
V gene: TRBV29-1
clone size: .
CDR3 protein: CSVLHPGENYNEQFF
CDR3 DNA: TGCAGCGTTCTGCATCCCGGGGAGAACTACAATGAGCAGTTCTTC

J gene: TRBJ1-6
D gene: TRBD1
V gene: TRBV5-1
clone size: .
CDR3 protein: CASSFDRGNSPLHF
CDR3 DNA: TGCGCCAGCAGCTTTGACAGGGGTAATTCACCCCTCCACTTT

J gene: TRBJ1-2
D gene: TRBD1
V gene: TRBV29-1
clone size: .
CDR3 protein: CSVEDHIGTGLRYTF
CDR3 DNA: TGCAGCGTTGAAGATCATATCGGGACAGGGTTACGCTACACCTTC

J gene: TRBJ2-6
D gene: .
V gene: TRBV29-1
clone size: .
CDR3 protein: CSVPSLANVLTF
CDR3 DNA: TGCAGCGTTCCCTCGTTGGCCAACGTCCTGACTTTC

J gene: TRBJ2-7
D gene: TRBD2
V gene: TRBV3-1/TRBV3-2
clone size: .
CDR3 protein: CASSQVSRLAGAYEQYF
CDR3 DNA: TGTGCCAGCAGCCAAGTCAGTAGACTAGCGGGAGCCTACGAGCAGTACTTC

J gene: TRBJ2-7
D gene: .
V gene: TRBV2
clone size: .
CDR3 protein: CASSSNGIAEQYF
CDR3 DNA: TGTGCCAGCAGTTCCAATGGCATCGCCGAGCAGTACTTC

J gene: TRBJ2-7
D gene: TRBD1
V gene: TRBV7-9
clone size: .
CDR3 protein: CASSLSGQGGEQYF
CDR3 DNA: TGTGCCAGCAGCTTGTCGGGACAGGGAGGCGAGCAGTACTTC

J gene: TRBJ1-2
D gene: TRBD1
V gene: TRBV3-1/TRBV3-2
clone size: once
CDR3 protein: CASSQGTGRGYTF
CDR3 DNA: TGTGCCAGCAGCCAGGGGACAGGTCGTGGCTACACCTTC

J gene: TRBJ2-5
D gene: .
V gene: TRBV24-1
clone size: .
CDR3 protein: CATSDPGEETQYF
CDR3 DNA: TGTGCCACCAGTGATCCAGGGGAAGAGACCCAGTACTTC

J gene: TRBJ2-2
D gene: TRBD1
V gene: TRBV9
clone size: .
CDR3 protein: CASSGRDRPTGELFF
CDR3 DNA: TGTGCCAGCAGCGGCCGGGACAGACCCACCGGGGAGCTGTTTTTT

J gene: TRBJ1-4
D gene: TRBD1
V gene: TRBV2
clone size: .
CDR3 protein: CASRTTGVANEKLFF
CDR3 DNA: TGTGCCAGCAGAACGACAGGGGTTGCTAATGAAAAACTGTTTTTT

J gene: TRBJ1-4
D gene: .
V gene: TRBV30
clone size: .
CDR3 protein: CAWSVGGRANEKLFF
CDR3 DNA: TGTGCCTGGAGTGTAGGGGGACGGGCTAATGAAAAACTGTTTTTT

J gene: TRBJ2-1
D gene: .
V gene: TRBV19
clone size: .
CDR3 protein: CASSIDLTGIKFF
CDR3 DNA: TGTGCCAGTAGTATAGATCTAACAGGGATAAAGTTCTTC

J gene: TRBJ2-3
D gene: .
V gene: TRBV5-8
clone size: .
CDR3 protein: CASSSLAVSTDTQYF
CDR3 DNA: TGTGCCAGCAGCTCCCTAGCCGTAAGCACAGATACGCAGTATTTT